This T cell receptor (beta chain) was identified during a study of T cells after posttransplantation cyclophosphamide. Study findings and constraints: TRB overlap between skin or GI tissue T cells and blood was limited. Donor-recipient repertoire similarity was low at 1-2 months, rising over year one.

A marrow graft followed busulfan-fludarabine conditioning, with cyclophosphamide on days +3 and +4. For this clone: The target antigen is unknown.

Generated by immunoSEQ multiplex PCR, the TCRdb table keeps only in-frame clones and is missing some. The sample has tens of thousands of clones, 90% seen once. Trimming cost V 2 bases and J 4 bases, with 15 bases left between them. Germline V gene lookup returns CDR1 MGHRA and CDR2 YSYEKL. The CDR3 length is 16 residues. This chain uses TRBV4-1 with TRBJ1-3; possible D gene TRBD1, 6 bases. This clonotype was sampled from a male patient between 55 and 70 years old who received an allogeneic stem cell transplant from a related donor and was CMV-positive. A share of the T cells may be of graft donor origin. The source material was PBMCs, sampled roughly 59 days after allogeneic stem cell transplant with posttransplant cyclophosphamide. This CDR3 is CASSQTGQRLGNTIYF. CDR3 coding DNA: TGCGCCAGCAGCCAAACCGGACAGCGGTTGGGAAACACCATATATTTT.